This T cell receptor beta chain originates from a study of identical twins. The CDR3 totals 12 residues. Germline V CDR1 and CDR2: SGHKS, YYEKEE (reference sequence). Trimming removed 4 bases at V and 7 bases at J, with 9 bases between. Findings of the study overall: These conclusions were based on statistical analysis (cross-sectional, not following the same donors).

Ten or more counts support this clonotype. The antigen is not known. In TCRdb, the 5' RACE reads were re-called with MiXCR into one record per CDR3 protein. The sample comprises approximately 700,000 distinct CDR3 sequences, 5.5% to 6.5% of which are singletons, and about 1.8% rests with the top ten. The clonotype was recovered from a young man in good health. V gene TRBV5-5 combines with J gene TRBJ2-1; no definite D call. Sequencing was performed on naive T cells sorted from blood. CDR3 sequence (DNA): TGTGCCAGCAGCCCACCAAGGAATGAGCAGTTCTTC. Translation gives CASSPPRNEQFF.